This T cell receptor (beta chain) was profiled in a study of identical twins. This clonotype is labeled medium-sized. Unique molecular identifiers were present on the cDNA, which also gained a universal primer site by template switching. MiXCR, applied by TCRdb to the 5' RACE reads, yields one record per CDR3 protein. The profile shows approximately 240,000 distinct CDR3 sequences, around 15% of them singletons. This CDR3 has 13 amino acids. Germline V gene data show CDR1 as DFQATT and CDR2 as SNEGSKA (reference sequence). Trimming left V 0 bases short and J 10 bases short, with 14 bases between. The TCR originated in a woman under 30 in good health. V is TRBV20-1 and J is TRBJ2-3; D might be TRBD2 (5 bases). The sequenced sample consisted of memory (CD45RO+) T cells sorted from blood. The CDR3 DNA reads TGCAGTGCTAGAGATCGGGGAAAATTCGCGCAGTATTTT. Residues: CSARDRGKFAQYF.